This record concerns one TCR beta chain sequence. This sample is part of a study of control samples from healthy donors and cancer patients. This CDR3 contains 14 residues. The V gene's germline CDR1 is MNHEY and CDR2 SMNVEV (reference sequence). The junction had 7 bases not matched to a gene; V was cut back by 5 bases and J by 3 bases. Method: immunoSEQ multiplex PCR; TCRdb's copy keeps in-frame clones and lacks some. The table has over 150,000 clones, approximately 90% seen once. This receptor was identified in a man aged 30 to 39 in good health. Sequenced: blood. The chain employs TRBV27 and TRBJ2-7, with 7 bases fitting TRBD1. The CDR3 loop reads CASSDRDSYYEQYF. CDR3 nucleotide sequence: TGTGCCAGCAGTGACCGGGACAGTTACTACGAGCAGTACTTC.